The next 26 T cell receptor beta chains were all read from a single sample in a study of shared clonotypes between healthy human individuals. The assay was immunoSEQ multiplex PCR, and TCRdb's table has in-frame clones only and misses some. This sample has roughly 2,000,000 clones, with about 95% found just once. CD45RO-negative, CCR7-positively selected cells formed the naive CD8 fraction, excluding terminally differentiated effector memory CD45RA+ cells. The sample was naive CD8+ T cells sorted from blood. The receptor set was obtained from a man younger than 35 in good health.

Of note for this clone: Distinct nucleotide sequences in the sample also encode this CDR3. This chain uses TRBV2 with TRBJ2-7; D is uncertain. V shed 8 bases and J shed 1 base, with 9 bases lying between them. This CDR3 has 12 amino acids. Per the germline V gene, CDR1 is SNHLY and CDR2 is FYNNEI. CDR3 bases: TGTGCCAGCCGTGGCCAGTCCTACGAGCAGTACTTC. Its protein product is CASRGQSYEQYF.

This chain links TRBV10-3 with TRBJ1-2, with TRBD1 identical over 9 bases. In germline, CDR1 is ENHRY, CDR2 SYGVKD. The CDR3 is 14 residues long. The V segment lost 4 bases and the J segment 7 bases; nucleotides outside the gene matches: 7. CDR3 nucleotide sequence: TGTGCCATCAGTGCCCCGGGACAGGGATCTGGCTACACCTTC. This encodes CAISAPGQGSGYTF.

This rearrangement joins TRBV10-3 to TRBJ2-1, with TRBD2 matching 9 bases. The trim removed 4 bases at V and 6 bases at J, leaving 10 bases unmatched. This CDR3 has 16 residues. CDR1 and CDR2 (germline): ENHRY, SYGVKD. The CDR3 spells CAISALIAGALNEQFF. The CDR3, as DNA: TGTGCCATCAGTGCCTTGATAGCGGGGGCCCTCAATGAGCAGTTCTTC.

The chain combines TRBV27 with TRBJ1-2; TRBD1 agrees at 7 bases. The germline V gene has CDR1 MNHEY and CDR2 SMNVEV (reference sequence). After removal of 5 bases from V and 8 bases from J, the junction contained 5 bases not matched to a gene. The CDR3 loop spans 12 amino acids. This chain's CDR3 is CASSNRGVGYTF. The CDR3 nucleotides are TGTGCCAGCAGTAACAGGGGCGTGGGCTACACCTTC.

The V and J genes are TRBV27 and TRBJ2-7, with D perhaps matching TRBD1 (6 bases). CDR1 is MNHEY, CDR2 SMNVEV, per germline (reference sequence). The CDR3 spans 13 residues. Trimming pared 8 bases from V and 3 bases from J, leaving 14 bases between. The CDR3 region has the DNA TGTGCCAGCGCAGACAGGTTACTCTACGAGCAGTACTTC. This codes for CASADRLLYEQYF.

This chain connects TRBV13 to TRBJ2-7; 9 positions match TRBD2. Germline V gene lookup returns CDR1 PRHDT and CDR2 FYEKMQ (reference sequence). V was clipped by 3 bases and J by 7 bases; unmatched bases: 7. The CDR3 contains 14 residues. For the CDR3, the DNA is TGTGCCAGCAGCTTCGCGGGAGGGCCGTCGGAGCAGTACTTC. Encoded protein: CASSFAGGPSEQYF.

The gene calls are TRBV4-3 and TRBJ2-1; TRBD2 matches at 8 bases. Per the germline V gene, CDR1 is LGHNA and CDR2 is YSLEER. With V trimmed by 1 base and J by 3 bases, 8 bases remained unmatched. CDR3 length: 17 residues. CDR3 amino acids: CASSQGRAGGDYNEQFF. CDR3 DNA: TGCGCCAGCAGCCAAGGTAGGGCGGGGGGAGACTACAATGAGCAGTTCTTC.

V is TRBV30 and J is TRBJ2-7; D ambiguous. CDR1 and CDR2 (germline): GTSNPN, SVGIG (reference sequence). The V and J ends lost 0 bases and 3 bases respectively, with 12 bases between them. The CDR3 is 14 residues long. CDR3 nucleotides: TGTGCCTGGAGTGTAGGGCTATTCGACTACGAGCAGTACTTC. It yields the protein CAWSVGLFDYEQYF.

The chain joins TRBV29-1 to TRBJ2-1; tentative D call: TRBD1 (5 bases). CDR1 is SQVTM, CDR2 ANQGSEA, per germline. V was pared by 3 bases and J by 7 bases, with 16 bases between. This CDR3 region has 14 residues. This CDR3 reads CSVEFEGVGNEQFF. The CDR3 region has the DNA TGCAGCGTTGAGTTCGAAGGGGTGGGGAATGAGCAGTTCTTC.

The chain combines TRBV2 with TRBJ1-2; the match to TRBD1 covers 8 bases. The V gene's germline CDR1 is SNHLY and CDR2 FYNNEI. This CDR3 comprises 15 residues. The trim removed 4 bases at V and 2 bases at J, leaving 6 bases unmatched. Written as DNA, the CDR3 is TGTGCCAGCAGTGTGGCGCAGGGGGCGAACTATGGCTACACCTTC. Protein: CASSVAQGANYGYTF. The full variable domain, with the rest looked up from reference TRBV2 and TRBJ1-2, is EPEVTQTPSHQVTQMGQEVILRCVPISNHLYFYWYRQILGQKVEFLVSFYNNEISEKSEIFDDQFSVERPDGSNFTLKIRSTKLEDSAMYFCASSVAQGANYGYTFGSGTRLTVV.

The sample holds a few counts of this clone. The rearrangement uses TRBV2 and TRBJ1-6; no reliable D call. CDR3 length: 12 residues. The germline CDR1 and CDR2 sequences are SNHLY and FYNNEI. V lost 2 bases and J 10 bases, leaving 6 bases between the germline ends. DNA for the CDR3: TGTGCCAGCAGTGAAATGTCCTCACCCCTCCACTTT. Amino acids: CASSEMSSPLHF.

The rearrangement joins TRBV11-2 to TRBJ1-4; TRBD1 might be the D (5 bases). V was pared by 2 bases and J by 5 bases, with 18 bases between. This CDR3 has 17 residues. CDR1 is SGHAT and CDR2 is FQNNGV in the germline V gene. The CDR3 DNA sequence: TGTGCCAGCAGCTTACAGGCGAAGGAACAGGCAAATGAAAAACTGTTTTTT. Translation: CASSLQAKEQANEKLFF.

The chain uses TRBV28 and TRBJ1-5, with D possibly TRBD1 on 5 matching bases. This CDR3 has 18 amino acids. Looked up from germline, CDR1 is MDHEN and CDR2 is SYDVKM. V lost 1 base, J lost 2 bases, and 18 bases lay in between. The CDR3: CASSLSPRSGLGNQPQHF. The CDR3 coding sequence is TGTGCCAGCAGTTTATCCCCAAGGTCGGGACTGGGCAATCAGCCCCAGCATTTT.

This chain joins TRBV29-1 and TRBJ2-7, with 10 nucleotides matching TRBD1. V gave up 1 base and J gave up 2 bases; unmatched junction bases: 5. This CDR3 is built from 15 residues. Per the germline V gene, CDR1 is SQVTM and CDR2 is ANQGSEA. DNA of the CDR3: TGCAGCGTTGAAGTGACAGGGGGCCATCCCTACGAGCAGTACTTC. This translates into CSVEVTGGHPYEQYF.

This chain connects TRBV11-2 to TRBJ2-1, with 10 bases identical to TRBD2. This CDR3 has 16 residues. From germline, CDR1 is SGHAT and CDR2 FQNNGV. V dropped 6 bases and J dropped 5; count of bases not matched to a gene: 10. CDR3 coding DNA: TGTGCCAGCAGGTCCCCTAGCGGGGGAACGAACAATGAGCAGTTCTTC. It translates to CASRSPSGGTNNEQFF.

To note about this clone: The identical CDR3 is also encoded by other nucleotide sequences in the sample. The chain combines TRBV11-2 with TRBJ2-7, with D perhaps TRBD1 or TRBD2 (7 bases each). There are 13 residues in the CDR3. Trimming removed 4 bases from V and 4 bases from J, with 11 bases in between. CDR1 and CDR2 from the germline V gene are SGHAT and FQNNGV. CDR3 sequence (DNA): TGTGCCAGCAGCTGGGAGGGGGCTTACGAGCAGTACTTC. This sequence encodes CASSWEGAYEQYF.

Turning to this clone: The same CDR3 is also encoded by other DNA sequences in this sample. The chain carries TRBV9 and TRBJ1-5; 7 nucleotides match TRBD1. Germline V gene lookup returns CDR1 SGDLS and CDR2 YYNGEE. The CDR3 contains 15 residues. V shed 0 bases, J shed 3 bases, and the junction held 3 bases outside the gene matches. The CDR3 sequence is CASSVGTGTNQPQHF. In nucleotides, the CDR3 is TGTGCCAGCAGCGTAGGGACAGGTACCAATCAGCCCCAGCATTTT.

The rearrangement joins TRBV30 to TRBJ2-1; the D gene is possibly TRBD1 (6 bases). CDR1 and CDR2 (germline): GTSNPN, SVGIG (reference sequence). The V end was cut by 0 bases, the J end by 9 bases, with 15 bases between. The CDR3 length is 14 residues. The CDR3 spells CAWSVSQGQGEQFF. CDR3 nucleotides: TGTGCCTGGAGTGTATCGCAGGGGCAGGGTGAGCAGTTCTTC.

V usage is TRBV6-5 and J usage is TRBJ2-1; D tentatively reads TRBD1 or TRBD2 (7 bases each). V was trimmed by 6 bases and J by 2 bases, leaving 14 bases between them. Per germline, CDR1 MNHEY and CDR2 SVGAGI. The CDR3 spans 15 residues. For the CDR3, the DNA is TGTGCCAGCAGCCAGGGGGGGGGACCCTACAATGAGCAGTTCTTC. Encoded protein: CASSQGGGPYNEQFF.

The chain employs TRBV5-1 and TRBJ2-7, with TRBD1 identical over 7 bases. The CDR3 length is 14 residues. Germline V CDR1 and CDR2: SGHRS, YFSETQ. The V segment lost 2 bases and the J segment 1 base; nucleotides outside the gene matches: 3. The CDR3 protein is CASSLGTESYEQYF. For the CDR3, the DNA is TGCGCCAGCAGCTTAGGGACAGAGTCCTACGAGCAGTACTTC.

This sequence joins TRBV7-6 and TRBJ2-5; D call uncertain. CDR3 length equals 16 residues. CDR1 is SGHVS and CDR2 is FNYEAQ in the germline V gene. V was pared by 0 bases and J by 1 base, with 12 bases between. This chain's CDR3 is CASSLAGGAGQETQYF. In DNA, the CDR3 is TGTGCCAGCAGCTTAGCGGGCGGAGCTGGCCAAGAGACCCAGTACTTC.

The chain combines TRBV9 with TRBJ2-2; tentative D call: TRBD2 (6 bases). Germline V gene data show CDR1 as SGDLS and CDR2 as YYNGEE. This CDR3 has 12 amino acids. With 3 bases removed from V and 7 bases from J, the gap between germline ends came to 7 bases. DNA for the CDR3: TGTGCCAGCAGCGGGGAGGACGGGGAGCTGTTTTTT. It is translated as CASSGEDGELFF.

With respect to this clone: Within the sample, other DNA sequences also encode this same CDR3. The chain couples TRBV27 to TRBJ2-7; D may be TRBD1 (5 bases). Germline lookup yields CDR1 MNHEY and CDR2 SMNVEV (reference sequence). This CDR3 comprises 13 residues. The V end lost 3 bases, the J end lost 5 bases, and 11 bases lay between the germline ends. CDR3 bases: TGTGCCAGCAGTTTGTCAGGGCCGCACGAGCAGTACTTC. Its protein product is CASSLSGPHEQYF.

This chain links TRBV4-3 with TRBJ2-7; 8 nucleotides agree with TRBD1. J was trimmed by 7 bases and V by 1 base; bases with no gene match: 9. The germline V gene encodes CDR1 LGHNA and CDR2 YSLEER. The CDR3 has 15 amino acids. The CDR3 sequence is CASSQGPGGKFEQYF. The CDR3 nucleotides are TGCGCCAGCAGCCAAGGTCCAGGGGGCAAGTTTGAGCAGTACTTC.

This clone came up a few times. Different DNA sequences within this sample yield the same CDR3. This chain links TRBV9 with TRBJ2-7; no clear D gene. Germline V gives CDR1 SGDLS, CDR2 YYNGEE. The CDR3 is 13 amino acids. V lost 0 bases to trimming and J lost 2 bases, with 6 bases between them. The CDR3 bases are TGTGCCAGCAGCGTAGCAGATACCTACGAGCAGTACTTC. Translating it yields CASSVADTYEQYF. Combining the CDR3 with reference TRBV9 and TRBJ2-7 gives the whole variable domain DSGVTQTPKHLITATGQRVTLRCSPRSGDLSVYWYQQSLDQGLQFLIQYYNGEERAKGNILERFSAQQFPDLHSELNLSSLELGDSALYFCASSVADTYEQYFGPGTRLTVT.

V gene TRBV10-2 combines with J gene TRBJ2-5, with 8 bases fitting TRBD2. The CDR3 is made up of 16 amino acids. CDR1 and CDR2 from the germline V gene are WSHSY and SAAADI. Unmatched junction bases numbered 7, after V lost 4 bases and J lost 0 bases. The CDR3 is CASSGLAGLYQETQYF. CDR3 bases: TGCGCCAGCAGTGGCCTAGCGGGCTTGTACCAAGAGACCCAGTACTTC.